Each of the 32 T cell receptor beta chains below was sequenced from the same sample in a study of Graves' ophthalmopathy and Graves' hyperthyroidism. Amplification from RNA transcripts yielded the TCR beta CDR3 regions. Investigators did first-round RT-PCR with HTBI primers, then second-round multiplex PCR. TCRdb ran MiXCR on the multiplex PCR reads and lists one entry per CDR3 protein. There are over a million distinct CDR3 sequences in the sample; 35% to 45% occur only once, and 8.5% to 14% lies in the top ten. Sequenced material: peripheral blood or thyroid tissue (not recorded which). The receptors stem from an adult man with Graves' hyperthyroidism.

The J gene is TRBJ1-6, the V gene TRBV2; D remains unclear. With 6 bases removed from V and 14 bases from J, the gap between germline ends came to 23 bases. CDR3 size: 15 residues. Germline CDR1 reads SNHLY; CDR2 reads FYNNEI. The CDR3 region is CASSRLGYGRLALHF. The CDR3 bases are TGTGCCAGCAGCCGACTTGGGTACGGACGATTGGCCCTCCACTTT.

J is TRBJ2-7 and V is TRBV2; TRBD1 might be the D (6 bases). There are 15 residues in the CDR3. V shed 5 bases and J shed 1 base, with 15 bases lying between them. Germline loops: CDR1 SNHLY, CDR2 FYNNEI. The CDR3 is CASSLSRGQSYEQYF. The CDR3 region has the DNA TGTGCCAGCAGTTTATCGAGGGGACAATCCTACGAGCAGTACTTC.

V is TRBV5-1 and J is TRBJ1-1; TRBD1 agrees at 8 bases. Per the germline V gene, CDR1 is SGHRS and CDR2 is YFSETQ. The trim removed 5 bases at V and 0 bases at J, leaving 3 bases unmatched. This CDR3 has 14 amino acids. In DNA, the CDR3 is TGCGCCAGCAGGGGACAGGCCATGAACACTGAAGCTTTCTTT. Amino acid sequence: CASRGQAMNTEAFF.

This clonotype was seen repeatedly, ten times or more. V is TRBV12-3 or TRBV12-4 and J is TRBJ1-6; a weak D match, TRBD1 (6 bases). There are 15 residues in the CDR3. V was trimmed by 5 bases and J by 5 bases, leaving 13 bases between them. The CDR3 DNA sequence: TGTGCCAGCAGTAGCCAGGGGACTCATAATTCACCCCTCCACTTT. It is translated as CASSSQGTHNSPLHF.

Comment on this clonotype: Just one base apart from a much larger clone, this may be a read error. This sequence joins TRBV9 and TRBJ1-5, with D maybe TRBD1 (6 bases). Germline V gives CDR1 SGDLS, CDR2 YYNGEE. The germline V and J ends were trimmed by 2 bases and 5 bases, with 8 bases remaining between them. CDR3 length equals 13 residues. CDR3 in amino acids: CASSVGAHQPQHF. The CDR3 region has the DNA TGTGCCAGCAGCGTGGGGGCACATCAGCCCCAGCATTTT.

This clonotype occurred a few times. The chain is built from TRBV29-1 and TRBJ1-3; 8 nucleotides match TRBD1. The CDR3 has 16 residues. V lost 6 bases, J lost 0 bases, and 10 bases stayed unmatched. From germline, CDR1 is SQVTM and CDR2 ANQGSEA. CDR3 in amino acids: CSVADRGTSSGNTIYF. For the CDR3, the DNA is TGCAGCGTGGCCGACAGGGGAACTAGCTCTGGAAACACCATATATTTT.

J is TRBJ1-6 and V is TRBV10-3, with D possibly being TRBD1 (5 bases). Germline V CDR1 and CDR2: ENHRY, SYGVKD. This CDR3 comprises 15 residues. Between the trimmed V and J ends, which lost 3 bases and 10 bases, there was a span of 16 bases. CDR3 region: CAISDSGGYQSPLHF. CDR3 coding DNA: TGTGCCATCAGTGATAGCGGGGGTTATCAATCACCCCTCCACTTT.

The rearrangement joins TRBV28 to TRBJ1-5; 8 bases line up with TRBD1. Germline V gene data show CDR1 as MDHEN and CDR2 as SYDVKM. V dropped 7 bases and J dropped 2; count of bases not matched to a gene: 10. The CDR3 covers 16 residues. DNA of the CDR3: TGTGCCAGCACCGCGTGGGCAGGGGGCGGCAATCAGCCCCAGCATTTT. This gives the protein CASTAWAGGGNQPQHF.

Worth noting for this clonotype: This clone may be a read error of a much larger clone one base away. It is likely a read error, because the conserved phenylalanine at the end of the CDR3 is missing. This chain links TRBV9 with TRBJ1-1, with no clear D. CDR1 SGDLS and CDR2 YYNGEE come from the germline V gene. The CDR3 runs 14 residues. V dropped 1 base and J dropped 1 base, with 8 bases sitting between them. The CDR3 here is CASSVRPENTEAFL. Written as DNA, the CDR3 is TGTGCCAGCAGCGTAAGGCCTGAGAACACTGAAGCTTTCCTT.

The chain carries TRBV4-1 and TRBJ2-7, with a tentative D call TRBD1 (7 bases). The germline V and J ends were trimmed by 2 bases and 0 bases, with 14 bases remaining between them. The CDR3 is made up of 16 amino acids. The germline V gene has CDR1 MGHRA and CDR2 YSYEKL. The CDR3 loop reads CASSQSSRGASYEQYF. In nucleotides, the CDR3 is TGCGCCAGCAGCCAAAGTAGCAGGGGGGCCTCCTACGAGCAGTACTTC.

In the case of this clonotype: A much larger clonotype is one base distant, so this may be a read error. The genes are TRBV12-3 or TRBV12-4 and TRBJ1-2; TRBD1 might be the D (6 bases). The CDR3 has 15 amino acids. The V and J ends lost 5 bases and 5 bases respectively, with 18 bases between them. The CDR3 nucleotides read TGTGCCAGCAGTCACGCCGGGGGCGGAGGTTATGGCTACACCTTC. This sequence encodes CASSHAGGGGYGYTF.

The chain combines TRBV5-1 with TRBJ1-2; 8 bases fit TRBD1. Losses at the gene ends were 3 bases for V and 6 bases for J; bases not matched to a gene: 10. The germline V gene has CDR1 SGHRS and CDR2 YFSETQ. CDR3 length: 15 residues. CDR3 nucleotides: TGCGCCAGCAGCTCAAACAGGGGGGCGGTCCATGGCTACACCTTC. Translated, it gives CASSSNRGAVHGYTF.

The J gene is TRBJ1-1, the V gene TRBV7-9; TRBD1 matches 10 bases. The ends lost 10 bases at V and 8 bases at J; junction bases unmatched: 10. Per germline, CDR1 SEHNR and CDR2 FQNEAQ (reference sequence). The CDR3 has 13 residues. The CDR3 bases are TGTGCCACCAGTCCCCAGACAGGGGGCGAAGCTTTCTTT. Encoded protein: CATSPQTGGEAFF. The full variable domain, with the rest looked up from reference TRBV7-9 and TRBJ1-1, is DTGVSQNPRHKITKRGQNVTFRCDPISEHNRLYWYRQTLGQGPEFLTYFQNEAQLEKSRLLSDRFSAERPKGSFSTLEIQRTEQGDSAMYLCATSPQTGGEAFFGQGTRLTVV.

In its sample, this clonotype was seen many times. The J gene is TRBJ2-2, the V gene TRBV10-2; a weak D match, TRBD2 (7 bases). The CDR3 length is 15 residues. Germline lookup yields CDR1 WSHSY and CDR2 SAAADI. Trimming took 4 bases from V and 3 from J, leaving 12 bases between them. The CDR3: CASSGVGGDTGELFF. Here the CDR3 DNA reads TGCGCCAGCAGTGGAGTAGGGGGGGACACCGGGGAGCTGTTTTTT.

Turning to this clonotype: Since a much larger clone is just one base distant, this may be a read error. The genes are TRBV7-9 and TRBJ2-5, with no clear D. The CDR3 length is 15 residues. Trimming removed 3 bases at V and 5 bases at J, with 16 bases between. Germline CDR1 SEHNR, CDR2 FQNEAQ (reference sequence). The CDR3 is CASSLETAVGETQYF. Here the CDR3 DNA reads TGTGCCAGCAGCTTGGAGACGGCCGTCGGGGAGACCCAGTACTTC.

This chain connects TRBV11-3 to TRBJ2-6, with 7 bases aligning to TRBD1. CDR1 is SGHNT, CDR2 YENEEA, per germline. This CDR3 region has 16 residues. V was pared by 5 bases and J by 2 bases, with 6 bases of the junction left unmatched. Written as DNA, the CDR3 is TGTGCCAGCAGCCTAAGGGACAGAGCTGGGGCCAACGTCCTGACTTTC. This encodes CASSLRDRAGANVLTF.

This clonotype was seen a few times. The gene calls are TRBV13 and TRBJ2-7; D remains unclear. The CDR3 length is 13 residues. The V gene lost 8 bases and the J gene lost 2 bases, with 13 bases spanning the gap. The germline gives CDR1 PRHDT, CDR2 FYEKMQ (reference sequence). CDR3 DNA: TGTGCCAGCCGAGGCCCAGGAGCCTACGAGCAGTACTTC. It codes for CASRGPGAYEQYF.

The chain links TRBV2 to TRBJ2-2; no reliable D call. The CDR3 extends over 15 amino acids. The V end lost 5 bases, the J end lost 3 bases, and 13 bases lay between the germline ends. Looked up from germline, CDR1 is SNHLY and CDR2 is FYNNEI. CDR3 residues: CASSPIEKYTGELFF. The CDR3 DNA sequence: TGTGCCAGCAGTCCAATCGAGAAGTACACCGGGGAGCTGTTTTTT.

The chain recombines TRBV25-1 with TRBJ2-5; TRBD1 agrees at 9 bases. Unmatched junction bases numbered 12, after V lost 8 bases and J lost 5 bases. Germline V CDR1 and CDR2: MGHDK, SYGVNS. CDR3 length: 15 residues. CDR3 amino acids: CASSWGTGWRETQYF. Written as DNA, the CDR3 is TGTGCCAGCTCCTGGGGGACAGGGTGGCGGGAGACCCAGTACTTC.

In the case of this clonotype: Possible read error: a much larger clone is one base away. This sequence joins TRBV14 and TRBJ1-1; D is unclear. V was pared by 4 bases and J by 4 bases, with 10 bases between. The CDR3 is 13 amino acids. The germline CDR1 and CDR2 sequences are SGHDN and FVKESK. Here the CDR3 DNA reads TGTGCCAGCAGCCGACGAGGGCCCACTGAAGCTTTCTTT. Translated, it gives CASSRRGPTEAFF.

The rearrangement joins TRBV20-1 to TRBJ1-1; D unresolved. Germline CDR1 is DFQATT and CDR2 is SNEGSKA (reference sequence). V lost 3 bases and J lost 7, with 12 bases in between. The CDR3 extends over 12 amino acids. CDR3 protein: CSARVTTVEAFF. The CDR3 nucleotides are TGCAGTGCTAGGGTGACAACGGTTGAAGCTTTCTTT.

In its sample, this clonotype was seen many times. The V call is TRBV7-9, the J call TRBJ1-2; no definite D call. Between the trimmed V and J ends, which lost 1 base and 5 bases, there was a span of 5 bases. Per germline, CDR1 SEHNR and CDR2 FQNEAQ (reference sequence). The CDR3 runs to 12 residues. The CDR3 region is CASSLGVYGYTF. Written as DNA, the CDR3 is TGTGCCAGCAGCTTAGGGGTTTATGGCTACACCTTC.

This clonotype has ten or more counts. This chain uses TRBV5-4 with TRBJ1-4; D is uncertain. V was trimmed by 3 bases and J by 7 bases, leaving 13 bases between them. This CDR3 is 14 amino acids long. CDR1 and CDR2 from the germline V gene are SGHNT and YYREEE (reference sequence). DNA for the CDR3: TGTGCCAGCAGCTCGAATCGTCGGGGTGAAAAACTGTTTTTT. It translates to CASSSNRRGEKLFF.

This clonotype was seen only a few times. This chain joins TRBV6-5 and TRBJ1-4; weak D call: TRBD1 (5 bases). CDR3 length: 15 residues. Germline assignment: CDR1 MNHEY and CDR2 SVGAGI. V was trimmed by 0 bases and J by 5 bases, leaving 10 bases between them. CDR3 residues: CASSYSGGRNEKLFF. DNA for the CDR3: TGTGCCAGCAGTTACTCGGGGGGGAGAAATGAAAAACTGTTTTTT.

The genes are TRBV7-6 and TRBJ2-7; TRBD1 agrees at 10 bases. Germline trimming cut 2 bases from V and 2 bases from J; bases unmatched to any gene: 6. CDR1 and CDR2 (germline): SGHVS, FNYEAQ. This CDR3 has 16 residues. In DNA, the CDR3 is TGTGCCAGCAGCTTAACGGGAGGGACAGGGGCCTACGAGCAGTACTTC. It is translated as CASSLTGGTGAYEQYF. The full variable domain, rest sourced from reference TRBV7-6 and TRBJ2-7, is GAGVSQSPRYKVTKRGQDVALRCDPISGHVSLYWYRQALGQGPEFLTYFNYEAQQDKSGLPNDRFSAERPEGSISTLTIQRTEQRDSAMYRCASSLTGGTGAYEQYFGPGTRLTVT.

This clonotype was recorded many times. The rearrangement joins TRBV10-1 to TRBJ2-7, with 12 bases matching TRBD1. Germline V CDR1 and CDR2: WNHNN, SYGVQD (reference sequence). V trimming: 6 bases; J trimming: 1 base; junction bases outside the gene matches: 4. The CDR3 totals 15 residues. DNA of the CDR3: TGCGCCAGCAGCTCGGGACAGGGGGCATCCTACGAGCAGTACTTC. Translation: CASSSGQGASYEQYF.

This clonotype was counted at least ten times. This chain joins TRBV12-3 or TRBV12-4 and TRBJ1-1; D ambiguous. Trimming left V 3 bases short and J 3 bases short, with 14 bases between. This CDR3 region has 15 residues. The CDR3 region is CASSFWASRDTEAFF. The CDR3 DNA reads TGTGCCAGCAGTTTTTGGGCATCACGGGACACTGAAGCTTTCTTT.

This clonotype was seen just once. V gene TRBV11-2 combines with J gene TRBJ1-1, with D tentatively TRBD1 (6 bases). This CDR3 spans 14 amino acids. V lost 3 bases and J lost 4, with 12 bases in between. The germline CDR1 and CDR2 sequences are SGHAT and FQNNGV. CDR3 in DNA: TGTGCCAGCAGCTTGTTCAGGGGCGGCACTGAAGCTTTCTTT. Its protein is CASSLFRGGTEAFF.

This rearrangement joins TRBV20-1 to TRBJ1-2; D unresolved. CDR3 size: 12 residues. The germline V and J ends were trimmed by 5 bases and 5 bases, with 12 bases remaining between them. Per germline, CDR1 DFQATT and CDR2 SNEGSKA (reference sequence). The CDR3 reads CSAPFSTYGYTF. The CDR3 DNA is TGCAGTGCTCCTTTTTCCACATATGGCTACACCTTC.

This clonotype was recorded at least ten times. CDR3 nucleotide sequence: TGTGCCAGCAGAGCGGGACAGGGGAACACCGGGGAGCTGTTTTTT. Encoded protein: CASRAGQGNTGELFF. This chain links TRBV2 with TRBJ2-2, with 9 bases that match TRBD1. The CDR3 runs 15 residues. Per the germline V gene, CDR1 is SNHLY and CDR2 is FYNNEI. After removal of 6 bases from V and 1 base from J, the junction contained 3 bases not matched to a gene.

This clonotype was detected ten times or more. The chain has TRBV6-5 and TRBJ1-2, with 7 bases that match TRBD1. The CDR3 extends over 13 amino acids. V was pared by 7 bases and J by 4 bases, with 6 bases of the junction left unmatched. Germline CDR1 and CDR2: MNHEY and SVGAGI. In DNA form, the CDR3 reads TGTGCCAGCACTACCGGGACAGCCTATGGCTACACCTTC. Translating gives CASTTGTAYGYTF.

The chain is built from TRBV30 and TRBJ1-5, with 8 bases aligning to TRBD1. After removal of 3 bases from V and 3 bases from J, the junction contained 13 bases not matched to a gene. Germline V gene sequence: CDR1 GTSNPN, CDR2 SVGIG (reference sequence). This CDR3 comprises 17 residues. CDR3 DNA sequence: TGTGCCTGGAGACAGGGGGAGCATCGGATCCCCAATCAGCCCCAGCATTTT. It yields the protein CAWRQGEHRIPNQPQHF.